A selection of T cell receptor beta chains follows, all from one sample in a study of control samples from healthy donors and cancer patients. Sequencing was performed with immunoSEQ multiplex PCR; in TCRdb, only in-frame clones are kept and a portion is missing. This sample yields 190,000 or so clones, of which about 93% are seen a single time; about 1.6% belongs to the top ten. Source material: blood. The receptors were sampled from a young man in good health. Both conserved end residues are trimmed from each CDR3. Fields, in order: D gene, V gene, CDR3 protein. D genes are given only for firm matches.

>NA|TRBV30
AWDTGPGGGNTIY
>NA|TRBV28
ASSSSGWEQY
>TRBD1|TRBV9
ASSAGTGIGNTEAF
>NA|TRBV19
ASSDQAFSSGNTIY
>NA|TRBV2
ASARGSEQF
>NA|TRBV2
ATTSPSGNTIY
>NA|TRBV3-1/TRBV3-2
ASSQQRDTEAF
>NA|TRBV5-4
ASNQIQGSANYGYT
>TRBD2|TRBV18
ASSSRTSGGQKNTGELF
>NA|TRBV18
ASSPYGVTQETQY
>NA|TRBV2
ASSGYSEAF
>NA|TRBV19
ASSGPPRAVKTNMVEKLF
>TRBD2|TRBV9
ASSVQAGGSYNEQF
>NA|TRBV27
ASTLGSPTYNEQF
>NA|TRBV7-9
ASSDSNTGELF
>TRBD1|TRBV5-1
ASASGQAKGSPLH
>TRBD1|TRBV29-1
SVLDRGNTEAF
>NA|TRBV7-2
ASSPLGTSGDTQY
>NA|TRBV7-8
ASSLLVGADTQY
>NA|TRBV12-5
ASGFEGRNQPQH
>NA|TRBV12-5
ASGSPGGGYEQY
>NA|TRBV6-4
ASSDSRLIIAKNIQY
>TRBD1|TRBV3-1/TRBV3-2
ASSQGRLDRGRNTIY
>NA|TRBV4-1
ASSQDRAGLGAGYT
>NA|TRBV6-5
ASSWGAMNNEQF
>NA|TRBV18
ASSPSGDYGYT
>TRBD1|TRBV29-1
SVRDRMYEQY
>NA|TRBV3-1/TRBV3-2
ASSQGLADTQY
>NA|TRBV21-1
ASSPQGRYYYNEQF
>NA|TRBV7-6
ASSLGAGNTEAF
>NA|TRBV27
ASSKGVSYEQY
>NA|TRBV5-4
ASSQSGMDGYT
>NA|TRBV5-1
ASSMGLTYEQY
>TRBD1|TRBV6-5
ASSLTGYGQPQH
>NA|TRBV6-5
ASSYGADEQY
>TRBD1|TRBV5-1
ASSLAGTGEEKLF
>NA|TRBV5-1
ASTEGSRYTGELF
>NA|TRBV7-8
ASSLAGFNQPQH
>TRBD2|TRBV12-5
ASGTGTSASGGGELF
>NA|TRBV6-5
ASSYRQDTYGYT
>NA|TRBV12-5
ASGLGAGATDTQY
>NA|TRBV3-1/TRBV3-2
ASSHDGGNGELF
>TRBD1|TRBV2
ASHQGGTGVTQY
>NA|TRBV14
ASSLWGQENEKLF
>NA|TRBV4-1
ASSLTLDIRTPLH
>NA|TRBV5-4
ASSLEPSAGELF
>TRBD1|TRBV5-4
ASSLGQGAFTEAF
>NA|TRBV27
ASSIAGDTGELF
>NA|TRBV19
ASSSLLVNYGYT
>NA|TRBV4-1
ASSQPSRTANEKLF
>TRBD1|TRBV7-9
ASSDGQDGYT
>TRBD2|TRBV18
ASCDVGGGGLNEQF
>NA|TRBV9
ASSPPYGQDSYEQY
>TRBD1|TRBV7-3
ASSYGTGTHNEQF
>NA|TRBV18
ASSPRPGANEKLF
>TRBD1|TRBV19
ASRGDRSYGYT
>TRBD1|TRBV5-1
ASSLARWTGGTNGYT